The clone carrying this T cell receptor (beta chain) was counted between two and nine times. The antigen is not known. Germline V lookup: CDR1 MNHEY, CDR2 SVGAGI. CDR3 length equals 17 residues. V lost 3 bases and J lost 1, with 18 bases in between. The lymph nodes were axillary draining lymph nodes from breast cancer patients. TCRdb used MiXCR to reprocess the multiplex PCR reads, holding one entry per CDR3 protein. The sample has roughly 260,000 distinct CDR3 sequences; roughly 31% are singletons. The data stem from a study of breast tumors, draining lymph nodes, adjacent tissues. Study-level findings and limits: Findings are consistent with lymph node origin and intratumoral expansion of most tumor T cells. Tumor and nontumor repertoires were significantly more similar in luminal-like than in basal-like breast cancer.

The chain joins TRBV6-5 to TRBJ1-2, with D maybe TRBD1 (6 bases). The TCR originated in a female donor with breast cancer. Some clones in this sample may be carry-over from other donors' samples. The sequencing input was axillary lymph node tissue. The CDR3 region is CASSYIGGPGFNYGYTF. CDR3 in DNA: TGTGCCAGCAGTTATATCGGGGGGCCGGGATTTAACTATGGCTACACCTTC.